Listed here is a single T cell receptor (beta chain). Its antigen is currently unknown. Despite likely unrecorded immune exposures, the donors were nominally healthy at the time of sampling. It was with 60 Vbeta and 13 Jbeta primers that the PCR ran. Data came from immunoSEQ multiplex PCR; TCRdb stores just in-frame clones and leaves some out. The repertoire has about 180,000 clones, 77% of them found once; the top ten carry over 1.1%. This sample is part of a study of cytomegalovirus exposure and HLA in healthy donors. V was clipped by 7 bases and J by 5 bases; unmatched bases: 7. Germline V gives CDR1 SQVTM, CDR2 ANQGSEA. The CDR3 totals 12 residues. General study findings and limits: The listing of 160 or so TCR beta chains classed them as cytomegalovirus-associated. Rare sequences made up most TCRs, while some public TCRs were found in many donors. The number of N-insertions in an Asian-associated ancestry cluster was reportedly below the 666-donor mean in a later analysis.

The TCR sequence derives from a man aged 18 to 35 in good health and CMV-seronegative. Sequenced material: PBMCs. The genes are TRBV29-1 and TRBJ2-5; 7 nucleotides agree with TRBD1. CDR3 nucleotides: TGCAGCGCGACCGGGACAGTCGAGACCCAGTACTTC. It encodes CSATGTVETQYF.